This TCR beta chain emerged from a study of blood T cell repertoires in COVID-19. Study details: Sites across the United States, Italy and Spain contributed samples from acute and convalescent COVID-19.

The repertoire was sequenced with immunoSEQ multiplex PCR; TCRdb's copy has only in-frame clones and lacks some. The sample yields hundreds of thousands of clones, about four fifths seen once. The CDR3 contains 11 residues. Deletions cut 3 bases from V and 4 bases from J, with 6 bases between. Germline V CDR1 and CDR2: DFQATT, SNEGSKA (reference sequence). The receptor was isolated from a woman aged 80 or over with COVID-19, enrolled during active disease. The chain recombines TRBV20-1 with TRBJ1-2; no firm D call. The sample comprised peripheral blood. The CDR3 here is CSASTGYGYTF. Written as DNA, the CDR3 is TGCAGTGCTAGTACCGGCTATGGCTACACCTTC.